This T cell receptor (beta chain) was captured in a study of blood T cell repertoires in COVID-19. The CDR3 contains 14 residues. Germline V gene data show CDR1 as SGHRS and CDR2 as YFSETQ. V shed 4 bases, J shed 2 bases, and the junction held 4 bases outside the gene matches. Clones were sequenced by immunoSEQ multiplex PCR, and TCRdb holds only the in-frame ones, with some missing. The table shows roughly 150,000 clones, with roughly 88% occurring only once. J is TRBJ2-5 and V is TRBV5-1; 8 positions match TRBD2. The sequence came from a man aged 65 to 85 who had been exposed to COVID-19. The material sequenced was PBMCs or T cells enriched from blood (not recorded which). The CDR3 spells CASSPIAGQETQYF. CDR3 in DNA: TGCGCCAGCAGCCCCATAGCGGGACAAGAGACCCAGTACTTC.